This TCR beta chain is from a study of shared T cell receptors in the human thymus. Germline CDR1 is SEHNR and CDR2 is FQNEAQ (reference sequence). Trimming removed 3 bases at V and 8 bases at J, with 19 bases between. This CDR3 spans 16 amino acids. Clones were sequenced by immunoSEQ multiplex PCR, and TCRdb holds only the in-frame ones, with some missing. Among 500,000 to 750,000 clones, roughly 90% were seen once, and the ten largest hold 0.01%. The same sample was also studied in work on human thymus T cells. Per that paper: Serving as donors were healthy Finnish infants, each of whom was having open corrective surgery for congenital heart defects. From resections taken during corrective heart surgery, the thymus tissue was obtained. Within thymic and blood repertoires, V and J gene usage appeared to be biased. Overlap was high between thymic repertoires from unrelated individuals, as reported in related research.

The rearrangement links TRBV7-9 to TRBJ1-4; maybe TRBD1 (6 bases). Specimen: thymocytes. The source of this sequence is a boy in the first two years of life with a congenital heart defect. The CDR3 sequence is CASSFVTGTRGEKLFF. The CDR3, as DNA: TGTGCCAGCAGCTTCGTCACCGGGACGAGGGGGGAAAAACTGTTTTTT.